This T cell receptor (beta chain) appears in the sequencing data of a study of blood T cell repertoires in COVID-19. Original methodology: Reference gene primer amplification in the assay estimated nucleated cell counts. The protocol was immunoSEQ multiplex PCR, while the TCRdb copy is restricted to in-frame clones and leaves out a portion. V and J calls and clone size are given by that table; D and trimming were obtained from the DNA. This repertoire shows 140,000 or so clones, 75% to 90% found once; its top ten account for over 9.5%. CDR1 and CDR2 (germline): LGHDT, YNNKEL (reference sequence). There are 14 residues in the CDR3. Germline trimming cut 6 bases from V and 1 base from J; bases unmatched to any gene: 5.

The chain is built from TRBV3-1 (or the pseudogene TRBV3-2) and TRBJ1-1; TRBD1 matches at 7 bases. The source is a man in his 60s with active or convalescent COVID-19. The sample was peripheral blood. CDR3 residues: CASRQTGRNTEAFF. The DNA for the CDR3 is TGTGCCAGCAGACAGACAGGGAGGAACACTGAAGCTTTCTTT.